The 26 T cell receptor beta chains listed next were all sequenced from one sample in a study of blood T cell repertoires in COVID-19. Profiled with immunoSEQ multiplex PCR; TCRdb holds only in-frame clones, not every one. Found here are around 180,000 clones, 86% of them singletons; the top ten hold roughly 9.1%. Sequencing used PBMCs or T cells enriched from blood (not recorded which). All receptors come from a woman younger than 45 who had recovered from COVID-19.

The CDR3 DNA follows: TGTGCCAGCAGTTTTCTCAGCGAAGGACATGAAGCTTTCTTT. This sequence encodes CASSFLSEGHEAFF. The chain uses TRBV28 and TRBJ1-1; perhaps TRBD1 as D (5 bases). V lost 3 bases and J 7 bases, leaving 15 bases between the germline ends. The germline gives CDR1 MDHEN, CDR2 SYDVKM. There are 14 residues in the CDR3.

The gene calls are TRBV3-1 (or the pseudogene TRBV3-2) and TRBJ1-4, with D possibly being TRBD1 (6 bases). V lost 0 bases, J lost 8 bases, and 22 bases lay in between. The CDR3 runs to 18 residues. The V gene's germline CDR1 is LGHDT and CDR2 YNNKEL (reference sequence). The CDR3 here is CASSQERTSGTGGEKLFF. CDR3 sequence (DNA): TGTGCCAGCAGCCAAGAGAGGACCTCCGGGACGGGGGGCGAAAAACTGTTTTTT.

This chain uses TRBV7-9 with TRBJ2-1; tentatively, D is TRBD2 (5 bases). The V gene's germline CDR1 is SEHNR and CDR2 FQNEAQ (reference sequence). V was cut by 0 bases and J by 4 bases, with 7 bases left in between. This CDR3 comprises 14 residues. The CDR3 region is CASSLAGVYNEQFF. The CDR3 coding sequence is TGTGCCAGCAGCTTAGCGGGAGTGTACAATGAGCAGTTCTTC. Drawing the rest from reference TRBV7-9 and TRBJ2-1, the complete variable domain is DTGVSQNPRHKITKRGQNVTFRCDPISEHNRLYWYRQTLGQGPEFLTYFQNEAQLEKSRLLSDRFSAERPKGSFSTLEIQRTEQGDSAMYLCASSLAGVYNEQFFGPGTRLTVL.

The V and J genes are TRBV7-2 and TRBJ2-5; 9 bases agree with TRBD1. With V trimmed by 4 bases and J by 5 bases, 8 bases remained unmatched. This CDR3 comprises 15 residues. Looked up from germline, CDR1 is SGHTA and CDR2 is FQGNSA. The CDR3 loop is CASSSGTGYSETQYF. DNA for the CDR3: TGTGCCAGCAGCTCAGGGACAGGGTATTCGGAGACCCAGTACTTC.

The V call is TRBV12-3 or TRBV12-4, the J call TRBJ1-1, with D perhaps TRBD1 (6 bases). V shed 3 bases and J shed 6 bases, with 8 bases lying between them. This CDR3 spans 12 amino acids. The CDR3 DNA reads TGTGCCAGCAGTTTTTGGACAGCTGAAGCTTTCTTT. Its translation: CASSFWTAEAFF.

The gene calls are TRBV30 and TRBJ1-2; maybe TRBD1 (5 bases). The ends were cut back, 8 bases at V and 7 bases at J, with 17 bases in the middle. The CDR3 extends over 12 amino acids. The V gene's germline CDR1 is GTSNPN and CDR2 SVGIG (reference sequence). The CDR3, as DNA: TGTGCCGTGGGCCAGGGATTGGGTGGCTACACCTTC. Protein sequence: CAVGQGLGGYTF.

The genes are TRBV19 and TRBJ2-7; 9 bases are a match to TRBD1. The V gene's germline CDR1 is LNHDA and CDR2 SQIVND (reference sequence). The CDR3 consists of 13 residues. The junction had 10 bases not matched to a gene; V was cut back by 11 bases and J by 5 bases. CDR3 sequence: CAAGDRDLDEQYF. For the CDR3, the DNA is TGTGCCGCAGGGGACAGGGACCTCGACGAGCAGTACTTC.

V gene TRBV5-1 combines with J gene TRBJ1-2, with a tentative D call TRBD1 (6 bases). This CDR3 has 14 residues. CDR1 is SGHRS, CDR2 YFSETQ, per germline. Trimming cost V 0 bases and J 6 bases, with 12 bases left between them. In DNA form, the CDR3 reads TGCGCCAGCAGCTTGGGACAGGAGGACCATGGCTACACCTTC. It specifies CASSLGQEDHGYTF.

The chain combines TRBV5-1 with TRBJ2-7, with 8 bases fitting TRBD1. Germline V gives CDR1 SGHRS, CDR2 YFSETQ. V shed 3 bases and J 1 base; nucleotides not matched to a gene: 6. There are 15 residues in the CDR3. The CDR3 nucleotides are TGCGCCAGCAGCTACGGACAGGGTGGGTCCTACGAGCAGTACTTC. This encodes CASSYGQGGSYEQYF.

V usage is TRBV27 and J usage is TRBJ1-6, with 9 bases that match TRBD1. Germline V gene lookup returns CDR1 MNHEY and CDR2 SMNVEV (reference sequence). V shed 5 bases, J shed 7 bases, and the junction held 6 bases outside the gene matches. The CDR3 sequence is 15 residues long. CDR3 DNA: TGTGCCAGCAGTGCCGGACAGGGGAGAAATTCACCCCTCCACTTT. It encodes CASSAGQGRNSPLHF.

CDR3 nucleotides: TGTGCCAGTACTTACCGGGACAGCACTGAAGCTTTCTTT. Its protein product is CASTYRDSTEAFF. V usage is TRBV19 and J usage is TRBJ1-1; 7 bases match TRBD1. This CDR3 has 13 residues. Unmatched junction bases numbered 6, after V lost 7 bases and J lost 4 bases. The germline V gene encodes CDR1 LNHDA and CDR2 SQIVND (reference sequence).

The genes are TRBV5-1 and TRBJ2-3; tentative D call: TRBD2 (5 bases). Trimming cost V 2 bases and J 1 base, with 8 bases left between them. The CDR3 covers 14 residues. Germline loops: CDR1 SGHRS, CDR2 YFSETQ. The DNA for the CDR3 is TGCGCCAGCAGCTTAGACGGGGGCACAGATACGCAGTATTTT. Its translation is CASSLDGGTDTQYF.

This clone was picked up one time. This CDR3 reads CASSYGAKGSSYEQYF. The CDR3 coding sequence is TGTGCCAGCAGTTACGGGGCCAAGGGTAGCTCCTACGAGCAGTACTTC. The genes are TRBV6-5 and TRBJ2-7; D may be TRBD1 (5 bases). The CDR3 spans 16 residues. Trimming stripped 2 bases from V and 0 bases from J, with 14 bases between. Germline V gene sequence: CDR1 MNHEY, CDR2 SVGAGI.

The rearrangement links TRBV18 to TRBJ1-5; a weak D match, TRBD1 (5 bases). Trimming left V 3 bases short and J 3 bases short, with 12 bases between. The germline V gene encodes CDR1 KGHSH and CDR2 LQKENI. The CDR3 consists of 15 residues. CDR3 sequence: CASSPGAGVNQPQHF. The CDR3 nucleotides read TGTGCCAGCTCACCCGGTGCGGGGGTCAATCAGCCCCAGCATTTT.

J is TRBJ2-1 and V is TRBV19; TRBD1 aligns across 10 bases. After removal of 5 bases from V and 12 bases from J, the junction contained 13 bases not matched to a gene. Germline assignment: CDR1 LNHDA and CDR2 SQIVND (reference sequence). This CDR3 spans 15 amino acids. The CDR3 region is CASSRTGTGDPGQFF. The CDR3 DNA follows: TGTGCCAGTAGTCGCACGGGGACAGGGGACCCTGGGCAGTTCTTC.

This clone has just a few counts. The chain has TRBV21-1 and TRBJ2-7; the table assigns TRBD1, which was not confirmed against the DNA. TRBV21-1 is a pseudogene segment. CDR3 length equals 16 residues. The chain's CDR3 is CASSKVNRGLRYEQYF. In nucleotides, the CDR3 is TGTGCCAGCAGCAAAGTTAACAGGGGGCTTCGGTACGAGCAGTACTTC.

V usage is TRBV6-1 and J usage is TRBJ2-5, with 7 bases fitting TRBD2. Per germline, CDR1 MNHNS and CDR2 SASEGT. V was clipped by 2 bases and J by 7 bases; unmatched bases: 7. The CDR3 totals 14 residues. As DNA, the CDR3 is TGTGCCAGCAGTGAACTAGCGGTTGGAGGGACCCAGTACTTC. Residues: CASSELAVGGTQYF.

The chain employs TRBV3-1 (or the pseudogene TRBV3-2) and TRBJ2-5; D is perhaps TRBD2 (5 bases). The CDR3 length is 14 residues. CDR1 LGHDT and CDR2 YNNKEL come from the germline V gene (reference sequence). The germline V and J ends were trimmed by 0 bases and 5 bases, with 10 bases remaining between them. The CDR3 bases are TGTGCCAGCAGCCAAGATTCCGGGGAGGAGACCCAGTACTTC. Its protein is CASSQDSGEETQYF.

On this clone: A much larger clone differs from this one at a single base, so this may be a read error. V is TRBV2 and J is TRBJ1-5; D remains unclear. V gave up 5 bases and J gave up 0 bases, with 5 bases separating them. The germline V gene encodes CDR1 SNHLY and CDR2 FYNNEI. The CDR3 totals 13 residues. In DNA, the CDR3 is TGTGCCAGCAGTTCACATAGCAATCAGCCCCAGCATTTT. It yields the protein CASSSHSNQPQHF. Using reference TRBV2 and TRBJ1-5 for the parts outside the CDR3, the full variable domain is EPEVTQTPSHQVTQMGQEVILRCVPISNHLYFYWYRQILGQKVEFLVSFYNNEISEKSEIFDDQFSVERPDGSNFTLKIRSTKLEDSAMYFCASSSHSNQPQHFGDGTRLSIL.

This clone was seen more than once but under ten times. The identical CDR3 is also encoded by other nucleotide sequences in the sample. The rearrangement joins TRBV10-3 to TRBJ2-7; the D is unclear. The CDR3 is made up of 12 amino acids. In germline, CDR1 is ENHRY, CDR2 SYGVKD. The V gene lost 3 bases and the J gene lost 4 bases, with 7 bases spanning the gap. The CDR3 is CAISDPAYEQYF. Here the CDR3 DNA reads TGTGCCATCAGTGACCCTGCGTACGAGCAGTACTTC.

V usage is TRBV2 and J usage is TRBJ2-5; 10 nucleotides match TRBD2. V lost 5 bases to trimming and J lost 4 bases; unmatched junction nucleotides: 4. The CDR3 extends over 14 amino acids. Germline V lookup: CDR1 SNHLY, CDR2 FYNNEI. The CDR3 nucleotides are TGTGCCAGCAGTAGCGGGAGGGCCGTAGAGACCCAGTACTTC. Translating gives CASSSGRAVETQYF. Full variable domain (missing parts from reference TRBV2 and TRBJ2-5): EPEVTQTPSHQVTQMGQEVILRCVPISNHLYFYWYRQILGQKVEFLVSFYNNEISEKSEIFDDQFSVERPDGSNFTLKIRSTKLEDSAMYFCASSSGRAVETQYFGPGTRLLVL.

This clone was seen more than once but under ten times. The chain recombines TRBV4-1 with TRBJ1-5; 8 bases are a match to TRBD1. Germline V lookup: CDR1 MGHRA, CDR2 YSYEKL. The CDR3 covers 15 residues. After removal of 0 bases from V and 6 bases from J, the junction contained 4 bases not matched to a gene. The CDR3 sequence is CASSQETGGGQPQHF. CDR3 nucleotide sequence: TGCGCCAGCAGCCAAGAAACAGGGGGTGGTCAGCCCCAGCATTTT.

The V call is TRBV10-1, the J call TRBJ1-1, with unresolved D. V dropped 4 bases and J dropped 0 bases, with 9 bases sitting between them. Germline V lookup: CDR1 WNHNN, CDR2 SYGVQD (reference sequence). The length of the CDR3 is 14 residues. This chain's CDR3 is CASSGSAVNTEAFF. The CDR3 coding sequence is TGCGCCAGCAGTGGGTCTGCGGTGAACACTGAAGCTTTCTTT.

This clone was observed once. The chain uses TRBV28 and TRBJ1-2; D unclear. CDR1 and CDR2 (germline): MDHEN, SYDVKM. V was pared by 1 base and J by 4 bases, with 10 bases between. CDR3 size: 14 residues. The CDR3 sequence: CASSLLGPTYGYTF. The CDR3 coding sequence is TGTGCCAGCAGTTTATTGGGCCCGACCTATGGCTACACCTTC.

The chain has TRBV6-4 and TRBJ1-1; D gene ambiguous. Germline CDR1 is MRHNA and CDR2 is SNTAGT. The length of the CDR3 is 13 residues. Trimming removed 1 base at V and 3 bases at J, with 6 bases between. CDR3: CASSDLTDTEAFF. The CDR3 nucleotides are TGTGCCAGCAGTGACTTAACAGACACTGAAGCTTTCTTT.

Turning to this clone: A read error may produce the germline difference seen at one junction end. The V gene is TRBV27, the J gene TRBJ2-1, with 9 bases lining up with TRBD2. The CDR3 is made up of 15 amino acids. In germline, CDR1 is MNHEY, CDR2 SMNVEV (reference sequence). CDR3 loop: CASSLSAGGYNEQFF. CDR3 DNA sequence: TGTGCCAGCAGTCTATCAGCGGGAGGCTACAATGAGCAGTTCTTC.